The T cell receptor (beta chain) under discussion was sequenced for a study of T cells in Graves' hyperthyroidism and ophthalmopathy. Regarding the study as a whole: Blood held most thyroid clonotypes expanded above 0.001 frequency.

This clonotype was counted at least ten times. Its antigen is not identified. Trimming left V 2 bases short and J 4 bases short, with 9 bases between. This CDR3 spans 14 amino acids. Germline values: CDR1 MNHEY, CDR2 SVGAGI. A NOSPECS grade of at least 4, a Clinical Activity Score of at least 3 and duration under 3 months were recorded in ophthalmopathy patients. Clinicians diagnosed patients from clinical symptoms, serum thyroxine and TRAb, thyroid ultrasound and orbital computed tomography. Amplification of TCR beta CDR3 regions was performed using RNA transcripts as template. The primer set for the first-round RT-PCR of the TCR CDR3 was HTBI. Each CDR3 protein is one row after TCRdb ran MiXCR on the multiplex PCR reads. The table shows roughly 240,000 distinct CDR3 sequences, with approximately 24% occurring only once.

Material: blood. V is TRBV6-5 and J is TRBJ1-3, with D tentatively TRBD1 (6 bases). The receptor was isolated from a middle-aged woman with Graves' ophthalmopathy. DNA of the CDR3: TGTGCCAGCAGTTACGGGACAACCGGAAACACCATATATTTT. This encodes CASSYGTTGNTIYF.